The text below deals with one T cell receptor (beta chain). This record belongs to a study of T-cell memory formation after mild COVID-19. Each CDR3 protein gets one entry after TCRdb re-called the 5' RACE reads with MiXCR. The profile covers hundreds of thousands of distinct CDR3 sequences, with about 23% appearing a single time and around 12% taken by the ten largest. Trimming left V 0 bases short and J 1 base short, with 6 bases between. This CDR3 comprises 14 residues. The germline gives CDR1 LGHDT, CDR2 YNNKEL (reference sequence). This sequence originates from an adult woman who had mild COVID-19 (a few samples of this study predate the infection). Cell type and time point are not known. The chain links TRBV3-1 to TRBJ1-1; D is unresolved. Sequencing was done on a sample of PBMCs or a T cell subset sorted from them (not recorded which). The CDR3 loop reads CASSQEPGNTEAFF. CDR3 in DNA: TGTGCCAGCAGCCAAGAGCCCGGGAACACTGAAGCTTTCTTT.